The 24 T cell receptor beta chains presented below share a single source sample, sequenced in a study of blood T cell repertoires in COVID-19. TCRdb keeps only in-frame clones here, not all; method: immunoSEQ multiplex PCR. The sample has 100,000 or so clones, 81% seen once. The source material was peripheral blood. The receptor set was obtained from a woman in her 70s with acute or convalescent COVID-19.

This clone was counted only a few times. This chain uses TRBV9 with TRBJ2-2, with TRBD2 matching over 8 bases. The CDR3 consists of 15 residues. Germline V gene data show CDR1 as SGDLS and CDR2 as YYNGEE. The ends lost 4 bases at V and 4 bases at J; junction bases unmatched: 6. CDR3 in amino acids: CASSQSGSATGELFF. In nucleotides, the CDR3 is TGTGCCAGCAGCCAAAGCGGGAGTGCCACCGGGGAGCTGTTTTTT.

The sample holds a few counts of this clone. The chain is built from TRBV9 and TRBJ2-1, with TRBD2 as a possible D gene (5 bases). The CDR3 length is 15 residues. The V end was cut by 3 bases, the J end by 4 bases, with 14 bases between. The germline gives CDR1 SGDLS, CDR2 YYNGEE. The CDR3 protein is CASSAERAVYNEQFF. Here the CDR3 DNA reads TGTGCCAGCAGCGCAGAGAGGGCGGTATACAATGAGCAGTTCTTC.

In its sample, this clone was seen once. The rearrangement links TRBV7-7 to TRBJ2-5; tentative D call: TRBD2 (5 bases). Between the trimmed V and J ends, which lost 3 bases and 2 bases, there was a span of 19 bases. Germline CDR1 is SSHAT and CDR2 is FNYEAQ (reference sequence). The CDR3 sequence is 17 residues long. The CDR3 region is CASSLGEASSDQETQYF. Here the CDR3 DNA reads TGTGCCAGCAGCTTGGGCGAGGCTAGCTCAGATCAAGAGACCCAGTACTTC.

This chain uses TRBV7-6 with TRBJ2-1; D unclear. The CDR3 runs 13 residues. The germline V gene has CDR1 SGHVS and CDR2 FNYEAQ. V was clipped by 2 bases and J by 4 bases, with 6 bases between them. The CDR3 sequence: CASSLSQYNEQFF. The CDR3 region has the DNA TGTGCCAGCAGCTTAAGTCAGTACAATGAGCAGTTCTTC.

The V gene is TRBV5-6, the J gene TRBJ2-1; 8 positions match TRBD2. Germline V lookup: CDR1 SGHDT, CDR2 YYEEEE. Trimming removed 1 base from V and 4 bases from J; junction bases left unmatched: 7. This CDR3 spans 16 amino acids. In DNA form, the CDR3 reads TGTGCCAGCAGCTTGTCTTGGCGGGGGGCGTACAATGAGCAGTTCTTC. Translated: CASSLSWRGAYNEQFF.

The genes are TRBV18 and TRBJ1-4; D remains unclear. There are 11 residues in the CDR3. CDR1 and CDR2 (germline): KGHSH, LQKENI. V lost 6 bases to trimming and J lost 8 bases, with 7 bases between them. CDR3 nucleotide sequence: TGTGCCAGCTCCCGAGGCGAAAAACTGTTTTTT. Protein: CASSRGEKLFF. The full variable domain, with the rest looked up from reference TRBV18 and TRBJ1-4, is NAGVMQNPRHLVRRRGQEARLRCSPMKGHSHVYWYRQLPEEGLKFMVYLQKENIIDESGMPKERFSAEFPKEGPSILRIQQVVRGDSAAYFCASSRGEKLFFGSGTQLSVL.

A few counts support this clone. The sample carries other DNA sequences with the same CDR3. The chain links TRBV2 to TRBJ2-1, with D perhaps TRBD1 (6 bases). The V and J ends lost 6 bases and 5 bases respectively, with 14 bases between them. Germline CDR1 and CDR2: SNHLY and FYNNEI. This CDR3 spans 14 amino acids. Here the CDR3 DNA reads TGTGCCAGCAGGGGTAGGGACATCAACAATGAGCAGTTCTTC. Protein product: CASRGRDINNEQFF.

This chain connects TRBV20-1 to TRBJ1-2; no reliable D call. The CDR3 totals 11 residues. Deletions cut 1 base from V and 8 bases from J, with 8 bases between. The V gene's germline CDR1 is DFQATT and CDR2 SNEGSKA (reference sequence). The CDR3 protein is CSARGGNGYTF. The DNA for the CDR3 is TGCAGTGCTAGAGGAGGGAACGGCTACACCTTC.

The V gene is TRBV6-5, the J gene TRBJ1-1; D gene unclear. CDR3 length equals 13 residues. CDR1 is MNHEY, CDR2 SVGAGI, per germline. V was trimmed by 1 base and J by 1 base, leaving 4 bases between them. Written as DNA, the CDR3 is TGTGCCAGCAGTTACTGGGCGAACACTGAAGCTTTCTTT. Protein product: CASSYWANTEAFF.

The J gene is TRBJ2-1, the V gene TRBV11-2, with 7 bases that match TRBD2. Germline V lookup: CDR1 SGHAT, CDR2 FQNNGV. Unmatched junction bases numbered 2, after V lost 1 base and J lost 8 bases. This CDR3 has 13 residues. CDR3 loop: CASSLAGGHEQFF. For the CDR3, the DNA is TGTGCCAGCAGCTTAGCGGGGGGACATGAGCAGTTCTTC.

The V gene is TRBV6-6, the J gene TRBJ2-1; TRBD2 aligns across 11 bases. CDR1 is MNHNY and CDR2 is SVGAGI in the germline V gene (reference sequence). The CDR3 length is 15 residues. After removal of 7 bases from V and 4 bases from J, the junction contained 6 bases not matched to a gene. In nucleotides, the CDR3 is TGTGCCAGCACCCGGACTAGCGGGCAATACAATGAGCAGTTCTTC. Its protein product is CASTRTSGQYNEQFF.

The chain has TRBV11-3 and TRBJ2-2; 9 bases align to TRBD2. CDR1 is SGHNT and CDR2 is YENEEA in the germline V gene. With 4 bases clipped from V and 5 bases from J, the junction kept 11 bases outside the gene matches. This CDR3 is built from 17 residues. This CDR3 reads CASSSHLAGASTGELFF. CDR3 nucleotides: TGTGCCAGCAGCTCCCACTTAGCGGGAGCGAGTACCGGGGAGCTGTTTTTT.

This clone was seen once. The chain joins TRBV14 to TRBJ1-4, with 9 bases fitting TRBD1. Looked up from germline, CDR1 is SGHDN and CDR2 is FVKESK. The CDR3 spans 16 residues. V was clipped by 3 bases and J by 8 bases; unmatched bases: 10. In nucleotides, the CDR3 is TGTGCCAGCAGCCACGATTTGACAGGGGGAGGCGAAAAACTGTTTTTT. Its translation is CASSHDLTGGGEKLFF.

V gene TRBV30 combines with J gene TRBJ1-4; TRBD1 is a possible D gene (5 bases). The CDR3 contains 14 residues. Germline V lookup: CDR1 GTSNPN, CDR2 SVGIG (reference sequence). Between the trimmed V and J ends, which lost 2 bases and 4 bases, there was a span of 11 bases. This chain's CDR3 is CAWSIDSFNEKLFF. In DNA form, the CDR3 reads TGTGCCTGGAGTATAGACAGTTTTAATGAAAAACTGTTTTTT. Looking up the rest from reference TRBV30 and TRBJ1-4 gives the full variable domain: SQTIHQWPATLVQPVGSPLSLECTVEGTSNPNLYWYRQAAGRGLQLLFYSVGIGQISSEVPQNLSASRPQDRQFILSSKKLLLSDSGFYLCAWSIDSFNEKLFFGSGTQLSVL.

The chain carries TRBV30 and TRBJ1-4, with D possibly being TRBD1 (6 bases). CDR3 length equals 13 residues. Germline lookup yields CDR1 GTSNPN and CDR2 SVGIG (reference sequence). Trimming shortened V by 1 base and J by 8 bases, and 11 bases separated the two germline ends. The DNA for the CDR3 is TGTGCCTGGAGTGAGGGGGTTGTGGAAAAACTGTTTTTT. Translating gives CAWSEGVVEKLFF.

Only one count was recorded for this clone. This chain links TRBV6-5 with TRBJ2-2; perhaps TRBD2 as D (6 bases). The length of the CDR3 is 15 residues. The germline V gene encodes CDR1 MNHEY and CDR2 SVGAGI. V lost 3 bases and J lost 0, with 8 bases in between. The CDR3 sequence: CASSYRGANTGELFF. The CDR3 nucleotides read TGTGCCAGCAGTTATCGCGGGGCGAACACCGGGGAGCTGTTTTTT.

This clone has more than one count but fewer than ten. This chain joins TRBV5-5 and TRBJ1-6; 10 bases map to TRBD1. CDR3 size: 15 residues. Germline CDR1 SGHKS, CDR2 YYEKEE (reference sequence). J lost 9 bases, V lost 4 bases, and 7 bases had no gene match. The CDR3 DNA sequence: TGTGCCAGCAGCGTCGGGGACAGGGGTTCTTCACCCCTCCACTTT. Its protein product is CASSVGDRGSSPLHF.

V usage is TRBV11-2 and J usage is TRBJ1-1; possibly TRBD1 for D (5 bases). V shed 1 base and J shed 0 bases, with 9 bases lying between them. Germline-derived CDR1 and CDR2 are SGHAT and FQNNGV. The CDR3 loop spans 15 amino acids. CDR3 bases: TGTGCCAGCAGCTTAGTTGACAGCATGAACACTGAAGCTTTCTTT. Translating it yields CASSLVDSMNTEAFF.

This rearrangement joins TRBV28 to TRBJ2-1, with TRBD1 matching over 9 bases. Germline V gene data show CDR1 as MDHEN and CDR2 as SYDVKM. The CDR3 has 18 amino acids. J gave up 5 bases and V 5 bases, and 16 bases lay outside the gene matches. The CDR3 coding sequence is TGTGCCAGCAGTCAAGGGCCCCGGACAGGGGTTTGGAACAATGAGCAGTTCTTC. Its translation is CASSQGPRTGVWNNEQFF. The variable domain in full, completed from reference TRBV28 and TRBJ2-1, reads DVKVTQSSRYLVKRTGEKVFLECVQDMDHENMFWYRQDPGLGLRLIYFSYDVKMKEKGDIPEGYSVSREKKERFSLILESASTNQTSMYLCASSQGPRTGVWNNEQFFGPGTRLTVL.

The chain carries TRBV11-2 and TRBJ2-5; D remains unclear. The CDR3 is made up of 16 amino acids. V was pared by 0 bases and J by 5 bases, with 16 bases between. Germline V gene lookup returns CDR1 SGHAT and CDR2 FQNNGV. The CDR3 here is CASSLDSLMGQETQYF. The CDR3 bases are TGTGCCAGCAGCTTAGACAGCCTAATGGGCCAGGAGACCCAGTACTTC.

This clone was counted between two and nine times. The V and J genes are TRBV3-1 (or the pseudogene TRBV3-2) and TRBJ2-1; D remains ambiguous. V gave up 5 bases and J gave up 9 bases, with 8 bases separating them. CDR3 size: 11 residues. Germline CDR1 and CDR2: LGHDT and YNNKEL (reference sequence). The CDR3 DNA follows: TGTGCCAGCAGCTTAGCAAGTGAGCAGTTCTTC. This encodes CASSLASEQFF.

The chain recombines TRBV5-1 with TRBJ1-3; a possible D gene is TRBD1 (6 bases). Trimming shortened V by 0 bases and J by 3 bases, and 13 bases separated the two germline ends. The CDR3 totals 16 residues. The germline gives CDR1 SGHRS, CDR2 YFSETQ. CDR3 coding DNA: TGCGCCAGCAGCTTGGAACAGGGAGTCGATGGAAACACCATATATTTT. Its protein is CASSLEQGVDGNTIYF.

The rearrangement links TRBV10-3 to TRBJ2-3, with 8 bases fitting TRBD2. This CDR3 is 16 amino acids long. The germline gives CDR1 ENHRY, CDR2 SYGVKD. V lost 7 bases to trimming and J lost 6 bases; unmatched junction nucleotides: 15. CDR3 bases: TGTGCCATCAAGGGGGGGGAGCGGGGGCCAAGGGATACGCAGTATTTT. This sequence encodes CAIKGGERGPRDTQYF.

This clone appeared a single time. V gene TRBV13 combines with J gene TRBJ2-7; 8 bases agree with TRBD1. CDR1 is PRHDT, CDR2 FYEKMQ, per germline (reference sequence). The CDR3 sequence is 15 residues long. The J segment lost 4 bases and the V segment lost 5 bases, leaving 10 bases of the junction unmatched. The CDR3 here is CASSPRGLAVYEQYF. Here the CDR3 DNA reads TGTGCCAGCAGCCCCAGGGGGCTAGCCGTATACGAGCAGTACTTC.